These 14 T cell receptor beta chains came from one sample sequenced in a study of cytomegalovirus exposure and HLA in healthy donors. It was with 60 Vbeta and 13 Jbeta primers that the PCR ran. Some clones are missing from TCRdb's copy, which holds only in-frame ones; the method was immunoSEQ multiplex PCR. The sample's table shows some 110,000 clones. The sample was PBMCs. The receptors originated from a man younger than 35 in good health and CMV-seronegative.

J is TRBJ1-2 and V is TRBV5-1; possibly TRBD1 for D (6 bases). With 2 bases removed from V and 5 bases from J, the gap between germline ends came to 13 bases. CDR1 is SGHRS and CDR2 is YFSETQ in the germline V gene. The CDR3 totals 14 residues. CDR3 amino acids: CASSFSAGVYGYTF. The CDR3, as DNA: TGCGCCAGCAGCTTCTCGGCAGGGGTGTATGGCTACACCTTC.

The chain carries TRBV5-6 and TRBJ2-5, with D unclear. Per germline, CDR1 SGHDT and CDR2 YYEEEE. V lost 0 bases and J 4 bases, leaving 4 bases between the germline ends. CDR3 length equals 12 residues. The CDR3 DNA reads as TGTGCCAGCAGCTTGGTCCTAGAGACCCAGTACTTC. This gives the protein CASSLVLETQYF.

The chain links TRBV29-1 to TRBJ2-7, with 9 bases aligning to TRBD1. The germline V gene encodes CDR1 SQVTM and CDR2 ANQGSEA. The CDR3 covers 12 residues. J lost 7 bases, V lost 7 bases, and 8 bases had no gene match. CDR3 DNA sequence: TGCAGCGGCCGACAGGGGGAGGGAGAGCAGTACTTC. Protein product: CSGRQGEGEQYF.

The V gene is TRBV30, the J gene TRBJ2-1; no reliable D call. Per the germline V gene, CDR1 is GTSNPN and CDR2 is SVGIG (reference sequence). The CDR3 has 10 residues. V was pared by 0 bases and J by 12 bases, with 6 bases between. CDR3 sequence reads: CAWSVYGQFF. CDR3 sequence (DNA): TGTGCCTGGAGTGTGTACGGGCAGTTCTTC.

The chain joins TRBV10-3 to TRBJ2-7; possible D gene TRBD2, 6 bases. The CDR3 has 13 amino acids. The V end was cut by 4 bases, the J end by 2 bases, with 9 bases between. CDR1 ENHRY and CDR2 SYGVKD come from the germline V gene. The DNA of the CDR3 is TGTGCCATCAGTGTAGGAGGGACCTACGAGCAGTACTTC. Amino acids: CAISVGGTYEQYF.

The chain joins TRBV9 to TRBJ1-2; 9 nucleotides line up with TRBD1. The trim removed 1 base at V and 7 bases at J, leaving 5 bases unmatched. The CDR3 is 14 amino acids. Germline CDR1 and CDR2: SGDLS and YYNGEE. The chain's CDR3 is CASSVRQGVPGYTF. The CDR3, as DNA: TGTGCCAGCAGCGTAAGACAGGGGGTACCTGGCTACACCTTC.

The chain uses TRBV9 and TRBJ2-5; TRBD2 matches at 12 bases. The V gene end was trimmed by 0 bases and the J gene end by 2 bases; junction bases not matched to a gene: 2. Germline V gives CDR1 SGDLS, CDR2 YYNGEE. This CDR3 has 16 amino acids. CDR3 nucleotides: TGTGCCAGCAGCGTAGGGACTAGCGGGGTTCAAGAGACCCAGTACTTC. Protein sequence: CASSVGTSGVQETQYF.

The chain links TRBV5-4 to TRBJ2-7, with D possibly matching TRBD1 (7 bases). This CDR3 contains 14 residues. Germline V gene lookup returns CDR1 SGHNT and CDR2 YYREEE (reference sequence). V lost 4 bases and J 6 bases, leaving 17 bases between the germline ends. The CDR3 bases are TGTGCCAGCAGCCCCGGGGCAGGGGGAGGCGAGCAGTACTTC. It specifies CASSPGAGGGEQYF.

V is TRBV18 and J is TRBJ2-6; D gene ambiguous. Germline V gene lookup returns CDR1 KGHSH and CDR2 LQKENI. Trimming took 3 bases from V and 0 from J, leaving 15 bases between them. This CDR3 has 18 amino acids. The CDR3 loop is CASSPGPFPSSGANVLTF. The CDR3 DNA reads TGTGCCAGCTCACCTGGGCCGTTTCCAAGCTCTGGGGCCAACGTCCTGACTTTC.

The CDR3 DNA sequence: TGTGCCAGCAGCCGCAGGGGGAGAGATCAGCCCCAGCATTTT. Residues: CASSRRGRDQPQHF. This sequence joins TRBV13 and TRBJ1-5; 7 nucleotides agree with TRBD1. The CDR3 totals 14 residues. Germline loops: CDR1 PRHDT, CDR2 FYEKMQ (reference sequence). V lost 5 bases and J lost 5; bases outside the gene matches: 6.

This sequence joins TRBV7-9 and TRBJ1-1, with 8 nucleotides matching TRBD1. Trimming removed 5 bases from V and 2 bases from J; junction bases left unmatched: 10. From germline, CDR1 is SEHNR and CDR2 FQNEAQ (reference sequence). The CDR3 contains 16 residues. CDR3 residues: CASSPLGQGSNTEAFF. The CDR3 DNA sequence: TGTGCCAGCAGCCCCCTCGGACAGGGTTCTAACACTGAAGCTTTCTTT.

The chain links TRBV5-1 to TRBJ2-3, with D tentatively TRBD1 (6 bases). The CDR3 extends over 15 amino acids. The germline V gene encodes CDR1 SGHRS and CDR2 YFSETQ. The germline V and J ends were trimmed by 5 bases and 3 bases, with 16 bases remaining between them. CDR3 loop: CASSRYRVETDTQYF. The CDR3 nucleotides are TGCGCCAGCAGTAGGTACAGGGTTGAAACAGATACGCAGTATTTT.

The chain links TRBV5-1 to TRBJ1-2, with 9 bases matching TRBD1. Germline CDR1 is SGHRS and CDR2 is YFSETQ. With V trimmed by 4 bases and J by 4 bases, 11 bases remained unmatched. There are 16 residues in the CDR3. DNA of the CDR3: TGCGCCAGCAGCCTGGGGACAGGGAGGGTCATCTATGGCTACACCTTC. Its translation is CASSLGTGRVIYGYTF.

The chain employs TRBV5-6 and TRBJ1-5; D remains unclear. Trimming took off 1 base at V and 0 bases at J, with 14 bases between the two ends. Germline V gene lookup returns CDR1 SGHDT and CDR2 YYEEEE. The CDR3 runs 17 residues. For the CDR3, the DNA is TGTGCCAGCAGCTTGTTTCCGCACAAGTATAGCAATCAGCCCCAGCATTTT. The encoded protein is CASSLFPHKYSNQPQHF.